One and the same sample provided the 8 T cell receptor beta chains below, sequenced in a study of beta chain features in type 1 diabetes. Expressed TCRB transcripts got sequenced, as all isolated RNA was reverse transcribed. Produced via immunoSEQ multiplex PCR; TCRdb's table is partial and in-frame only. The sample lists fewer than 650,000 clones, 15% to 18% occurring once. Sample: naive CD4+ T cells from blood. These receptors all stem from a man between 18 and 35 years old in good health.

This sequence joins TRBV7-2 and TRBJ2-3, with 7 bases aligning to TRBD2. Germline V CDR1 and CDR2: SGHTA, FQGNSA. The V and J ends lost 5 bases and 4 bases, in that order; junction bases with no gene match: 12. This CDR3 is 16 amino acids long. The CDR3 DNA follows: TGTGCCAGCAGCCAAGATAGGATCGGGAGGCCAGATACGCAGTATTTT. Translated: CASSQDRIGRPDTQYF.

This clone showed up just a few times. The V call is TRBV7-9, the J call TRBJ1-1; D is undetermined. The CDR3 extends over 15 amino acids. V dropped 5 bases and J dropped 4 bases, with 17 bases sitting between them. Germline lookup yields CDR1 SEHNR and CDR2 FQNEAQ (reference sequence). CDR3 sequence: CASSPRIGRGTEAFF. For the CDR3, the DNA is TGTGCCAGCAGCCCTCGGATAGGTCGGGGCACTGAAGCTTTCTTT. Based on the CDR3 plus reference TRBV7-9 and TRBJ1-1, the full variable domain is DTGVSQNPRHKITKRGQNVTFRCDPISEHNRLYWYRQTLGQGPEFLTYFQNEAQLEKSRLLSDRFSAERPKGSFSTLEIQRTEQGDSAMYLCASSPRIGRGTEAFFGQGTRLTVV.

This clone was found a few times. V usage is TRBV11-1 and J usage is TRBJ2-7; 7 nucleotides align to TRBD1. V shed 6 bases, J shed 6 bases, and the junction held 2 bases outside the gene matches. From germline, CDR1 is SGHAT and CDR2 FQDESV (reference sequence). CDR3 length: 11 residues. The CDR3 is CASRRGPEQYF. The DNA for the CDR3 is TGTGCCAGCAGAAGGGGGCCCGAGCAGTACTTC.

This clone occurred a few times. V gene TRBV4-1 combines with J gene TRBJ2-3; 9 positions agree with TRBD2. The CDR3 runs to 18 residues. The V gene's germline CDR1 is MGHRA and CDR2 YSYEKL. The V and J ends lost 3 bases and 2 bases, in that order; junction bases with no gene match: 12. The CDR3 DNA is TGCGCCAGCAGCCATCCCACGGGGCGGGGGGGCTCCACAGATACGCAGTATTTT. Translation gives CASSHPTGRGGSTDTQYF.

The chain recombines TRBV29-1 with TRBJ1-5; TRBD1 agrees at 8 bases. Per germline, CDR1 SQVTM and CDR2 ANQGSEA. There are 13 residues in the CDR3. Trimming took 4 bases from V and 5 from J; bases not matched to a gene: 4. CDR3 sequence reads: CSVVAGGDQPQHF. In DNA, the CDR3 is TGCAGCGTTGTGGCAGGGGGCGATCAGCCCCAGCATTTT.

This clone was recorded a few times. This rearrangement joins TRBV18 to TRBJ2-4; D call uncertain. This CDR3 spans 14 amino acids. V gave up 3 bases and J gave up 0 bases, with 6 bases separating them. Germline CDR1 is KGHSH and CDR2 is LQKENI. In DNA, the CDR3 is TGTGCCAGCTCACCCTCTGGAGCCAAAAACATTCAGTACTTC. Translated, it gives CASSPSGAKNIQYF.

The chain has TRBV2 and TRBJ2-3; D not resolved. CDR3 length: 15 amino acids. Per the germline V gene, CDR1 is SNHLY and CDR2 is FYNNEI. The germline V and J ends were trimmed by 4 bases and 1 base, with 12 bases remaining between them. The CDR3 here is CASSAHSMGTDTQYF. The CDR3 DNA follows: TGTGCCAGCAGTGCGCACTCGATGGGCACAGATACGCAGTATTTT. Combining the CDR3 with reference TRBV2 and TRBJ2-3 gives the whole variable domain EPEVTQTPSHQVTQMGQEVILRCVPISNHLYFYWYRQILGQKVEFLVSFYNNEISEKSEIFDDQFSVERPDGSNFTLKIRSTKLEDSAMYFCASSAHSMGTDTQYFGPGTRLTVL.

V and J are TRBV4-1 and TRBJ2-1, with D possibly TRBD2 on 6 matching bases. CDR1 is MGHRA and CDR2 is YSYEKL in the germline V gene. Between the trimmed V and J ends, which lost 2 bases and 7 bases, there was a span of 24 bases. This CDR3 comprises 18 residues. In DNA, the CDR3 is TGCGCCAGCAGCCAATCCCGGGACTCCCGACGGTTTGGGAATGAGCAGTTCTTC. It encodes CASSQSRDSRRFGNEQFF.